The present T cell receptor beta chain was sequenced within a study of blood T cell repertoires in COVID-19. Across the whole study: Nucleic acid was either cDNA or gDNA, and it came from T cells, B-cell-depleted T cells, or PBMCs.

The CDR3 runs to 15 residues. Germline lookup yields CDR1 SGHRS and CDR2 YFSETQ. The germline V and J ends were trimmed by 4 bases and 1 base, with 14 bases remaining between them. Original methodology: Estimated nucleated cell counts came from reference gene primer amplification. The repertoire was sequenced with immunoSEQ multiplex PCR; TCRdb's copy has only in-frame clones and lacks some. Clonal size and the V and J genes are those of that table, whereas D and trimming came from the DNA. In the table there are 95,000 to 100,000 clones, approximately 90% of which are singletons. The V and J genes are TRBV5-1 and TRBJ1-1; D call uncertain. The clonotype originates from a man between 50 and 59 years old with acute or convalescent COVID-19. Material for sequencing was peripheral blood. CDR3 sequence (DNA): TGCGCCAGCAGCCCTAACGCCGGTGCGAACACTGAAGCTTTCTTT. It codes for CASSPNAGANTEAFF.